This T cell receptor beta chain was observed in a study of identical twins. Study-level findings and limits: High-abundance cord blood beta clonotypes had fewer insertions; memory repertoires showed none.

V shed 5 bases, J shed 4 bases, and the junction held 14 bases outside the gene matches. The CDR3 consists of 17 residues. Per germline, CDR1 MDHEN and CDR2 SYDVKM. This clonotype was counted ten times or more. Antigen unknown. TCRdb re-called the 5' RACE reads through MiXCR, storing one row per CDR3 protein. The data show under 300,000 distinct CDR3 sequences, about 14% seen once. The chain links TRBV28 to TRBJ1-2; 9 bases align to TRBD1. The source material was memory (CD45RO+) T cells sorted from blood. The receptor comes from a woman aged 18-30 years in good health. The CDR3 reads CASSGYRGQTPLYGYTF. The CDR3 DNA reads as TGTGCCAGCAGTGGGTACAGGGGGCAAACTCCCCTCTATGGCTACACCTTC.